This is a list of T cell receptor beta chains from one sample in a study of control samples from healthy donors and cancer patients. Here immunoSEQ multiplex PCR was the method, and the copy in TCRdb shows in-frame clones only, minus some. The sample shows about 82,000 clones, 80% to 90% of them seen only once. Source material: blood. The origin of the receptors is a man in his fifties in good health. Both conserved end residues are part of each CDR3.

j_call,cdr3_length,v_call,cdr3_aa
TRBJ1-2,13,TRBV15,CATSRARTDGYTF
TRBJ2-1,13,TRBV19,CASRREPYNEQFF
TRBJ1-6,15,TRBV3-1/TRBV3-2,CASSHTGSGNSPLHF
TRBJ2-7,18,TRBV14,CASSFRGRELATFYEQYF
TRBJ2-2,17,TRBV28,CASSLVSGSMGTGELFF
TRBJ1-1,13,TRBV25-1,CASVTGSNTEAFF
TRBJ2-5,13,TRBV14,CASSQDRVGTQYF
TRBJ1-2,13,TRBV7-3,CASSQDRNRGYTF
TRBJ2-7,15,TRBV19,CASSILLDSSYEQYF
TRBJ1-3,15,TRBV19,CASSIRLGSGNTIYF
TRBJ2-5,15,TRBV5-4,CASRSGTGPQETQYF
TRBJ1-1,17,TRBV9,CASSPSIRTGENTEAFF
TRBJ1-4,15,TRBV19,CASSTLGTGLEKLFF
TRBJ2-1,16,TRBV6-2/TRBV6-3,CASSQPPGYNYNEQFF
TRBJ1-6,14,TRBV6-5,CASSYGQNNSPLHF
TRBJ1-5,12,TRBV6-2/TRBV6-3,CASSLSRQPQHF
TRBJ2-3,15,TRBV7-2,CASSFSGVSTDTQYF
TRBJ1-1,13,TRBV19,CASSLTANTEAFF
TRBJ2-3,13,TRBV24-1,CATSPLAGDTQYF
TRBJ2-1,14,TRBV5-1,CASSFLAGRNEQFF
TRBJ2-3,16,TRBV7-3,CASSLSGTPPSDTQYF
TRBJ2-2,15,TRBV7-9,CASSPLSKSTGELFF
TRBJ2-2,12,TRBV30,CAWRGPSWELFF
TRBJ2-5,13,TRBV11-2,CASNLAGQETQYF
TRBJ1-1,14,TRBV4-3,CASSPIEADTEAFF
TRBJ1-4,14,TRBV2,CASRARGTNEKLFF
TRBJ1-6,15,TRBV9,CASSPEGGSNSPLHF
TRBJ1-1,17,TRBV11-3,CASSLDRMGKMNTEAFF
TRBJ2-5,14,TRBV18,CASSLAGMKETQYF
TRBJ2-5,15,TRBV18,CASSLSDRGEETQYF
TRBJ2-3,11,TRBV29-1,CSVKPGDTQYF
TRBJ1-1,11,TRBV29-1,CSALVADEAFF
TRBJ2-7,14,TRBV27,CASSLGAGQGEQYF
TRBJ2-3,17,TRBV27,CASSPSLDSGTTDTQYF
TRBJ1-1,16,TRBV6-5,CASSYSMGQGDTEAFF
TRBJ2-3,16,TRBV24-1,CATSATDRASTDTQYF